This paragraph reports one T cell receptor beta chain. Profiling relied on immunoSEQ multiplex PCR, and the TCRdb table lists in-frame clones only, not all of them. The sample has 150,000 to 200,000 clones, approximately 88% seen once. The record originates from a study of blood T cell repertoires in COVID-19. This CDR3 contains 14 residues. Germline CDR1 reads MNHNS; CDR2 reads SASEGT. With 3 bases removed from V and 0 bases from J, the gap between germline ends came to 8 bases. This TCR derives from a human donor in a cohort sampled during active COVID-19. Sequenced sample: peripheral blood. The chain recombines TRBV6-1 with TRBJ1-2; D ambiguous. In DNA form, the CDR3 reads TGTGCCAGCAGTGACCTCCCGGCTAACTATGGCTACACCTTC. Protein product: CASSDLPANYGYTF.